These 5 T cell receptor beta chains originate from one sample sequenced in a study of blood T cell repertoires in COVID-19 (dated by TCRdb to 2020 to 2022). Libraries were prepared through the immunoSEQ multiplex PCR assay. Sourced from immuneACCESS, this table was stored by TCRdb with only in-frame sequences that have V and J called. A share of the clones is absent; for the studies checked, an unresolved V gene accounts for under half, and the remainder has no known explanation. The sample table shows hundreds of thousands of clones, and more than 85% are seen once. 3.5% to 5% of the sample is taken by the ten largest. Specimen: PBMCs or T cells enriched from blood (not recorded which). The receptors were gathered from a woman aged 25 to 45 who had recovered from COVID-19.

CDR3 sequence: CASASGVYEQYF. The CDR3 DNA follows: TGTGCCAGTGCAAGCGGTGTCTACGAGCAGTACTTC. J is TRBJ2-7 and V is TRBV28; the D gene is possibly TRBD2 (5 bases). The CDR3 has 12 residues. The germline CDR1 and CDR2 sequences are MDHEN and SYDVKM. V was trimmed by 9 bases and J by 3 bases, leaving 12 bases between them.

The V gene is TRBV27, the J gene TRBJ1-2; TRBD1 matches at 8 bases. The trim removed 4 bases at V and 4 bases at J, leaving 11 bases unmatched. The CDR3 is made up of 16 amino acids. The germline V gene has CDR1 MNHEY and CDR2 SMNVEV (reference sequence). This CDR3 reads CASSSYQGARGYGYTF. Here the CDR3 DNA reads TGTGCCAGCAGTTCATACCAGGGGGCAAGAGGCTATGGCTACACCTTC.

The chain links TRBV4-1 to TRBJ2-7; 10 positions match TRBD2. The CDR3 length is 15 residues. Germline V gene lookup returns CDR1 MGHRA and CDR2 YSYEKL. Germline trimming cut 3 bases from V and 2 bases from J; bases unmatched to any gene: 4. CDR3 bases: TGCGCCAGCAGCCAGCTAGCGGGAGCACCCTACGAGCAGTACTTC. This codes for CASSQLAGAPYEQYF.

The table lists this clone with a count of one. The chain uses TRBV7-9 and TRBJ1-1; 7 nucleotides agree with TRBD1. V lost 7 bases and J lost 4; bases outside the gene matches: 9. From germline, CDR1 is SEHNR and CDR2 FQNEAQ (reference sequence). This CDR3 spans 14 amino acids. CDR3 nucleotides: TGTGCCAGCAACATCGACAGGGAGGTCACTGAAGCTTTCTTT. Protein sequence: CASNIDREVTEAFF.

This clone was recorded only once. The V and J genes are TRBV27 and TRBJ2-7; 8 bases line up with TRBD1. The CDR3 is made up of 16 amino acids. Germline CDR1 MNHEY, CDR2 SMNVEV (reference sequence). The junction had 12 bases not matched to a gene; V was cut back by 2 bases and J by 6 bases. The CDR3 nucleotides read TGTGCCAGCAGTTTAAGTGGAGGGACAGGCCCTCGCGAGCAGTACTTC. Its translation is CASSLSGGTGPREQYF.